This T cell receptor (beta chain) was recovered during a study of OX40 agonist ivuxolimab in advanced cancers. Study-level points and caveats: Average numbers of expanded clones were greater in CD8+ T cells than in CD4+.

Clones were read by immunoSEQ multiplex PCR, and TCRdb kept only the in-frame ones, dropping some. The sample has approximately 76,000 clones; about 82% are singletons. The CDR3 length is 16 residues. V dropped 0 bases and J dropped 4 bases, with 14 bases sitting between them. Per germline, CDR1 SGHKS and CDR2 YYEKEE (reference sequence). This clone was detected once. Its matching antigen is unknown. This receptor was taken from an adult with an advanced solid tumor such as melanoma, head and neck, liver or kidney cancer. This rearrangement joins TRBV5-5 to TRBJ2-1, with a possible D match to TRBD1 (6 bases). Sequencing was performed on CD4+ or CD8+ T cells sorted from blood, taken in a trial of the OX40 agonist ivuxolimab. CDR3 region: CASSLAFAGTYNEQFF. The CDR3 region has the DNA TGTGCCAGCAGCTTGGCGTTTGCAGGGACATACAATGAGCAGTTCTTC.